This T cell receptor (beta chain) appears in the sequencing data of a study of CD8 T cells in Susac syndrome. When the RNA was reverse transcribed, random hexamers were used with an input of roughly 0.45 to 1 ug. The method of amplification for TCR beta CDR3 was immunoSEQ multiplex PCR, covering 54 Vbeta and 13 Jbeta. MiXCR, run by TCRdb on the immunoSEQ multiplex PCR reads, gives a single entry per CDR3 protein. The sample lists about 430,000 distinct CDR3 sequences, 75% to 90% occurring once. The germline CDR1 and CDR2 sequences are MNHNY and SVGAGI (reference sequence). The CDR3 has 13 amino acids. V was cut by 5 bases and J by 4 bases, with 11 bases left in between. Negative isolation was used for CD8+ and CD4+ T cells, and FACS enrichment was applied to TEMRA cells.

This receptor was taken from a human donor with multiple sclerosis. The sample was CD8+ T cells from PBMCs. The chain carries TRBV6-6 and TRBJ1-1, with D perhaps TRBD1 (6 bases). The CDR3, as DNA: TGTGCCAGCAGTCCGGGACAACGCACTGAAGCTTTCTTT. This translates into CASSPGQRTEAFF.